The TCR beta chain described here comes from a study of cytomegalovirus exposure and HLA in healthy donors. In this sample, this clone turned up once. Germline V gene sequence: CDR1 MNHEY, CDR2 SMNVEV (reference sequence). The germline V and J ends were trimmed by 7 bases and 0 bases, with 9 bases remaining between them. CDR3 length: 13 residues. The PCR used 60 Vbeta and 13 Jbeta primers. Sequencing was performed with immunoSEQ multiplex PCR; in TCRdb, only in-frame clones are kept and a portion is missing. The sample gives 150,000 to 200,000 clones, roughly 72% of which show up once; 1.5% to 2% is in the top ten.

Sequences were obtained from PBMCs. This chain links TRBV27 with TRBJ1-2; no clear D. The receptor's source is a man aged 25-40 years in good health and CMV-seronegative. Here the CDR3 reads CASKVASNYGYTF. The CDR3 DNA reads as TGTGCCAGCAAGGTAGCCTCTAACTATGGCTACACCTTC.